Following are 17 T cell receptor beta chains from one sample sequenced in a study of cytomegalovirus exposure and HLA in healthy donors. Amplification used 60 Vbeta primers and 13 Jbeta primers. Method: immunoSEQ multiplex PCR; TCRdb's copy keeps in-frame clones and lacks some. Of around 140,000 clones in the sample, about 84% were seen once. The sequenced sample consisted of PBMCs. All receptors come from a middle-aged man in good health and CMV-seronegative.

The chain is built from TRBV28 and TRBJ2-5; 8 nucleotides line up with TRBD2. The V gene end was trimmed by 7 bases and the J gene end by 8 bases; junction bases not matched to a gene: 9. In germline, CDR1 is MDHEN, CDR2 SYDVKM. This CDR3 is built from 13 residues. The chain's CDR3 is CASISRGGQTQYF. CDR3 nucleotides: TGTGCCAGCATTAGTCGGGGGGGCCAAACCCAGTACTTC.

This clone showed up just a few times. The genes are TRBV5-1 and TRBJ2-3; 10 bases match TRBD2. The CDR3 runs 16 residues. The germline CDR1 and CDR2 sequences are SGHRS and YFSETQ. J lost 2 bases, V lost 4 bases, and 7 bases had no gene match. The CDR3 nucleotides read TGCGCCAGCAGCGGAGTAGCGGGGGGCAACACAGATACGCAGTATTTT. Translating gives CASSGVAGGNTDTQYF.

The chain carries TRBV5-1 and TRBJ1-6; D gene unclear. CDR3 length: 15 amino acids. Germline CDR1 reads SGHRS; CDR2 reads YFSETQ. V gave up 4 bases and J gave up 7 bases, with 15 bases separating them. CDR3 coding DNA: TGCGCCAGCAGCCTTGATGCGCCTCCCAATTCACCCCTCCACTTT. Translating it yields CASSLDAPPNSPLHF.

This sequence joins TRBV2 and TRBJ1-4, with TRBD1 matching over 10 bases. With 5 bases clipped from V and 5 bases from J, the junction kept 2 bases outside the gene matches. This CDR3 has 14 residues. Germline CDR1 SNHLY, CDR2 FYNNEI. The CDR3 DNA reads as TGTGCCAGCAGTAGGGACAGGGGAAATGAAAAACTGTTTTTT. This codes for CASSRDRGNEKLFF.

Of note for this clone: The sample contains more than one DNA sequence encoding this CDR3. The V call is TRBV5-1, the J call TRBJ1-1; D may be TRBD1 (5 bases). Germline CDR1 SGHRS, CDR2 YFSETQ. V lost 0 bases to trimming and J lost 4 bases, with 10 bases between them. The length of the CDR3 is 14 residues. The CDR3 is CASSLGGGGTEAFF. The CDR3 DNA follows: TGCGCCAGCAGCTTGGGGGGCGGTGGCACTGAAGCTTTCTTT.

The V and J genes are TRBV12-5 and TRBJ1-5, with D uncertain. The CDR3 spans 15 residues. CDR1 and CDR2 (germline): LGHNT, FRNRAP. Trimming took 1 base from V and 4 from J, leaving 11 bases between them. The CDR3 reads CASGLGEVNNQPQHF. The CDR3 bases are TGTGCTAGTGGTTTGGGGGAGGTGAATAATCAGCCCCAGCATTTT.

The chain employs TRBV6-1 and TRBJ1-5; no reliable D call. The CDR3 runs to 15 residues. Germline V gene sequence: CDR1 MNHNS, CDR2 SASEGT. The germline V and J ends were trimmed by 4 bases and 7 bases, with 17 bases remaining between them. CDR3 protein: CASSGGAMRRQPQHF. CDR3 nucleotides: TGTGCCAGCAGTGGGGGAGCGATGAGACGGCAGCCCCAGCATTTT.

The chain joins TRBV4-2 to TRBJ2-7, with D unclear. V was shortened by 0 bases and J by 0 bases, with 9 bases between the two germline ends. In germline, CDR1 is LGHNA, CDR2 YNFKEQ. The CDR3 is made up of 15 amino acids. CDR3 DNA: TGTGCCAGCAGCCAAGAAGTTCGGAGCTCCTACGAGCAGTACTTC. Residues: CASSQEVRSSYEQYF.

This clone appeared once. The J gene is TRBJ2-1, the V gene TRBV4-1; 14 positions match TRBD2. V lost 1 base to trimming and J lost 3 bases; unmatched junction nucleotides: 2. Looked up from germline, CDR1 is MGHRA and CDR2 is YSYEKL. CDR3 size: 17 residues. CDR3 sequence (DNA): TGCGCCAGCAGCCAAGGACTAGCGGGAGGGAACTACAATGAGCAGTTCTTC. It specifies CASSQGLAGGNYNEQFF.

In DNA form, the CDR3 reads TGTGCCAGCAGCCCTTCCCAGGGCCAGCCCCAGCATTTT. Its protein product is CASSPSQGQPQHF. The chain uses TRBV7-8 and TRBJ1-5; TRBD1 is a possible D gene (5 bases). The CDR3 covers 13 residues. Trimming took 5 bases from V and 7 from J, leaving 12 bases between them. CDR1 and CDR2 from the germline V gene are SGHVS and FQNEAQ.

V usage is TRBV5-6 and J usage is TRBJ1-5; tentative D call: TRBD1 (5 bases). Deletions cut 2 bases from V and 7 bases from J, with 13 bases between. The CDR3 loop spans 14 amino acids. Germline V gene sequence: CDR1 SGHDT, CDR2 YYEEEE. CDR3: CASSFQGFGQPQHF. The CDR3, as DNA: TGTGCCAGCAGCTTCCAGGGTTTCGGGCAGCCCCAGCATTTT. The whole variable domain, remainder taken from reference TRBV5-6 and TRBJ1-5, is DAGVTQSPTHLIKTRGQQVTLRCSPKSGHDTVSWYQQALGQGPQFIFQYYEEEERQRGNFPDRFSGHQFPNYSSELNVNALLLGDSALYLCASSFQGFGQPQHFGDGTRLSIL.

The rearrangement links TRBV5-4 to TRBJ2-7, with 9 bases fitting TRBD1. J lost 6 bases, V lost 2 bases, and 6 bases had no gene match. This CDR3 is 14 amino acids long. Germline CDR1 and CDR2: SGHNT and YYREEE (reference sequence). In DNA, the CDR3 is TGTGCCAGCAGCTTTGGGACAGGGTGGTCCGAGCAGTACTTC. Translation gives CASSFGTGWSEQYF.

This chain links TRBV29-1 with TRBJ1-2; TRBD1 might be the D (5 bases). The germline CDR1 and CDR2 sequences are SQVTM and ANQGSEA. The V end was cut by 6 bases, the J end by 2 bases, with 7 bases between. The CDR3 runs to 11 residues. DNA for the CDR3: TGCAGCGTCAGGGTGAACTATGGCTACACCTTC. This encodes CSVRVNYGYTF.

The J gene is TRBJ2-3, the V gene TRBV2; 7 bases are shared with TRBD2. CDR1 is SNHLY, CDR2 FYNNEI, per germline. This CDR3 comprises 15 residues. V lost 4 bases and J lost 4; bases outside the gene matches: 8. CDR3 sequence: CASSGTSETADTQYF. The DNA for the CDR3 is TGTGCCAGCAGTGGTACTAGCGAAACGGCAGATACGCAGTATTTT.

This rearrangement joins TRBV19 to TRBJ1-4, with D hard to call. CDR1 and CDR2 (germline): LNHDA, SQIVND (reference sequence). Trimming cost V 5 bases and J 2 bases, with 12 bases left between them. The CDR3 sequence is 15 residues long. Here the CDR3 reads CASSRRGSTNEKLFF. In DNA, the CDR3 is TGTGCCAGTAGTCGCCGAGGTAGTACTAATGAAAAACTGTTTTTT.

The J gene is TRBJ1-2, the V gene TRBV19; the match to TRBD1 covers 9 bases. The CDR3 totals 17 residues. Germline V gene lookup returns CDR1 LNHDA and CDR2 SQIVND (reference sequence). Losses at the gene ends were 5 bases for V and 6 bases for J; bases not matched to a gene: 16. The CDR3 nucleotides are TGTGCCAGTAGTCCCTCGGGACAGGGAGGAGTTGAGCATGGCTACACCTTC. This codes for CASSPSGQGGVEHGYTF.

This rearrangement joins TRBV28 to TRBJ1-1, with D unclear. Germline CDR1 and CDR2: MDHEN and SYDVKM. Trimming removed 8 bases from V and 0 bases from J, with 10 bases in between. CDR3 length: 13 residues. The CDR3 here is CASRQVMNTEAFF. Written as DNA, the CDR3 is TGTGCCAGCCGTCAGGTCATGAACACTGAAGCTTTCTTT. Variable domain in full (rest from reference TRBV28 and TRBJ1-1): DVKVTQSSRYLVKRTGEKVFLECVQDMDHENMFWYRQDPGLGLRLIYFSYDVKMKEKGDIPEGYSVSREKKERFSLILESASTNQTSMYLCASRQVMNTEAFFGQGTRLTVV.